This TCR beta chain came from a study of T cells in Graves' hyperthyroidism and ophthalmopathy. This clonotype was counted ten times or more. Disease lasting under 3 months, a NOSPECS grade of at least 4, and a Clinical Activity Score of at least 3 were features of the ophthalmopathy patients. Used for diagnoses were clinical symptoms, serum thyroxine and TRAb, thyroid ultrasound and orbital computed tomography. Fresh peripheral blood, roughly 10 ml, was the source of the PBMCs. TCR beta CDR3 region amplification was performed from RNA transcripts. In the first-round RT-PCR of the TCR CDR3, the HTBI primer set was used. TCRdb re-derived calls from the multiplex PCR reads in MiXCR, one entry per CDR3 protein. The sample has some 350,000 distinct CDR3 sequences; roughly 15% are singletons. The CDR3 is 13 amino acids. The V end lost 6 bases, the J end lost 6 bases, and 12 bases lay between the germline ends. Germline lookup yields CDR1 MDHEN and CDR2 SYDVKM.

This chain connects TRBV28 to TRBJ2-4; D possibly matches TRBD1 or TRBD2 (6 bases each). The receptor was derived from a woman aged 55-69 years with Graves' ophthalmopathy. Sequencing was done on a sample of blood. The CDR3 DNA is TGTGCCAGCAGGGGTGGGGGGCGAAACATTCAGTACTTC. Translation: CASRGGGRNIQYF. The whole variable domain, filled in from reference TRBV28 and TRBJ2-4, reads DVKVTQSSRYLVKRTGEKVFLECVQDMDHENMFWYRQDPGLGLRLIYFSYDVKMKEKGDIPEGYSVSREKKERFSLILESASTNQTSMYLCASRGGGRNIQYFGAGTRLSVL.